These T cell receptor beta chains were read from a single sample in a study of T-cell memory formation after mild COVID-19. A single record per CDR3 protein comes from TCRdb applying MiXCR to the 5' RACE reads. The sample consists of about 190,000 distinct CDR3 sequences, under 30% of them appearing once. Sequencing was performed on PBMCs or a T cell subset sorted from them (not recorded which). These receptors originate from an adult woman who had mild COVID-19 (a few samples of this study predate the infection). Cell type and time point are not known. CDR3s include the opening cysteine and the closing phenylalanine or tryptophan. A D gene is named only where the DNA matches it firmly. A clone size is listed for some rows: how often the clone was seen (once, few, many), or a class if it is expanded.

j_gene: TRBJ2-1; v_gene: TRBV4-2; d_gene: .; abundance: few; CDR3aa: CASSLTRDPEQFF; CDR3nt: TGTGCCAGCAGCCTCACGCGGGACCCCGAGCAGTTCTTC
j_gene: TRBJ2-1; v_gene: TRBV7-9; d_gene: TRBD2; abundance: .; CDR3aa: CASSPGTTSTTYNEQFF; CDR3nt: TGTGCCAGCAGCCCCGGGACTACATCGACAACCTACAATGAGCAGTTCTTC
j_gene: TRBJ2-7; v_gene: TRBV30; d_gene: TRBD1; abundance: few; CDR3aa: CAATGDEQYF; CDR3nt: TGTGCCGCGACAGGGGACGAGCAGTACTTC
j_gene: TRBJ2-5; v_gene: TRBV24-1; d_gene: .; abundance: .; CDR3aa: CATSSSGGLQTQYF; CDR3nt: TGTGCCACCAGTTCGAGCGGAGGGCTTCAGACCCAGTACTTC
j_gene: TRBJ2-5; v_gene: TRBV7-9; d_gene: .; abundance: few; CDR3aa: CASSSPGKLQETQYF; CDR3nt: TGTGCCAGCAGCTCCCCCGGAAAGCTCCAAGAGACCCAGTACTTC
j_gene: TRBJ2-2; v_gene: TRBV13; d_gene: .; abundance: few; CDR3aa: CASSLGPSTGELFF; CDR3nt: TGTGCCAGCAGCTTAGGACCCAGCACCGGGGAGCTGTTTTTT
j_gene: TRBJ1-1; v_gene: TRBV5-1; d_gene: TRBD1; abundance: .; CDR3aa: CASAGTGYRTEAFF; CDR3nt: TGCGCCAGCGCGGGGACAGGGTATAGAACTGAAGCTTTCTTT
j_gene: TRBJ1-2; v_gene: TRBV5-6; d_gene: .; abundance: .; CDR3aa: CASSLSGSPRGYTF; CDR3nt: TGTGCCAGCAGCCTGAGCGGGTCGCCTCGCGGCTACACCTTC
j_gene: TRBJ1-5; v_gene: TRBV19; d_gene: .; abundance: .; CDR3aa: CASSTWPRYQPQHF; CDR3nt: TGTGCCAGTAGTACATGGCCACGTTATCAGCCCCAGCATTTT
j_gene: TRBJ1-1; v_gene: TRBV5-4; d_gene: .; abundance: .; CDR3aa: CASSSTYPRSQRAFF; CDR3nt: TGTGCCAGCAGCTCGACCTATCCCCGGAGTCAGCGGGCTTTCTTT
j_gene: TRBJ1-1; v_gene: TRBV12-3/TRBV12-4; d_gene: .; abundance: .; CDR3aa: CASSLGGFDTEAFF; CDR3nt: TGTGCCAGCAGTTTAGGGGGGTTTGACACTGAAGCTTTCTTT
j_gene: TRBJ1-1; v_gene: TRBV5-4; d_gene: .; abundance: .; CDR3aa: CASSPSRIDTEAFF; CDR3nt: TGTGCCAGCAGCCCATCAAGGATCGACACTGAAGCTTTCTTT
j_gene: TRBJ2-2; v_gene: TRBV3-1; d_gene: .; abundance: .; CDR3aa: CASSQGVASGELFF; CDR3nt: TGTGCCAGCAGCCAAGGGGTGGCGTCCGGGGAGCTGTTTTTT
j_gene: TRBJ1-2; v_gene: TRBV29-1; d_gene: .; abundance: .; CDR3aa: CSVEATHWYGYTF; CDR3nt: TGCAGCGTTGAGGCAACTCATTGGTATGGCTACACCTTC
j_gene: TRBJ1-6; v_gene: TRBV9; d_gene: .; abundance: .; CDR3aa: CASSQTGRNSPLHF; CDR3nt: TGTGCCAGCAGCCAAACAGGGCGGAATTCACCCCTCCACTTT
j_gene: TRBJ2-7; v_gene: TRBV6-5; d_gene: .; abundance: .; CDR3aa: CASSYLRGTYEQYF; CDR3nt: TGTGCCAGCAGTTATTTGCGGGGTACCTACGAGCAGTACTTC
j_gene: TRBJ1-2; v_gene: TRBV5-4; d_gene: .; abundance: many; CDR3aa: CASSFGQDGYTF; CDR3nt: TGTGCCAGCAGCTTCGGGCAGGATGGCTACACCTTC
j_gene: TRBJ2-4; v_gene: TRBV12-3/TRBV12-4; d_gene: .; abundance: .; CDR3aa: CASSFLQGRGQNIQYF; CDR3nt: TGTGCCAGCAGTTTTTTACAGGGGAGGGGGCAAAACATTCAGTACTTC
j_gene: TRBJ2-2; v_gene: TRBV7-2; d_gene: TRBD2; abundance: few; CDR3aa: CASSLAGGVLAFTGELFF; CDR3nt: TGTGCCAGCAGCCTAGCGGGGGGAGTCTTGGCTTTCACCGGGGAGCTGTTTTTT
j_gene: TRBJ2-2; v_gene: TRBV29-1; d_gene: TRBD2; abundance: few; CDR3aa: CSATSGRAYTGELFF; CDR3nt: TGCAGCGCCACCAGCGGGAGGGCCTATACCGGGGAGCTGTTTTTT
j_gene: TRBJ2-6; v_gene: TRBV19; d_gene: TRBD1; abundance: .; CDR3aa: CASSLVGGQGALRFSGANVLTF; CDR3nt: TGTGCCAGTAGTCTGGTGGGGGGACAGGGTGCCCTCCGCTTCTCTGGGGCCAACGTCCTGACTTTC